This TCR beta chain emerged from a study of T-cell memory formation after mild COVID-19. Each CDR3 protein gets one entry after TCRdb re-called the 5' RACE reads with MiXCR. The sample holds just under 350,000 distinct CDR3 sequences; 10% to 15% are singletons and the top ten take roughly a fifth. This clonotype was found a few times. Germline CDR1 MNHEY, CDR2 SVGEGT. This CDR3 comprises 16 residues. Trimming left V 2 bases short and J 8 bases short, with 18 bases between. The sequenced sample consisted of PBMCs or a T cell subset sorted from them (not recorded which). The sequence derives from a man between 18 and 29 years old who had mild COVID-19 (a few samples of this study predate the infection). Cell type and time point are not known. The J gene is TRBJ1-4, the V gene TRBV6-2 or TRBV6-3, with D perhaps TRBD1 (5 bases). This CDR3 reads CASSYPTGDGGEKLFF. CDR3 DNA: TGTGCCAGCAGTTACCCAACAGGAGACGGAGGCGAAAAACTGTTTTTT.